Listed below are T cell receptor beta chains from one sample, sequenced in a study of blood T cell repertoires in COVID-19. Sequencing used immunoSEQ multiplex PCR; TCRdb keeps in-frame clones, though not all of them. The table includes some 220,000 clones, around 81% detected once. The sample consisted of peripheral blood. These receptors all stem from a woman in her sixties or seventies with acute or convalescent COVID-19. Each CDR3 is given with its conserved first and last residue. A D gene is named only where the DNA matches it firmly. The size of a clone is reported for some rows only, either as once, few or many, or as a class for expanded clones.

>TRBJ1-2|13|-|TRBV4-1|-
TGCGCCAGCAGCCCCAGGGTTCGCTATGGCTACACCTTC
CASSPRVRYGYTF
>TRBJ1-5|17|-|TRBV27|-
TGTGCCAGCAGTTTAGGGCGTTACCACATAAGCAATCAGCCCCAGCATTTT
CASSLGRYHISNQPQHF
>TRBJ2-3|19|TRBD2|TRBV9|-
TGTGCCAGCAGCGTAGGAAACCACCGAAGCGGGGGGGCCTTAGATACGCAGTATTTT
CASSVGNHRSGGALDTQYF
>TRBJ2-1|13|TRBD1|TRBV6-4|-
TGTGCCAGCAGTGCGTTACAGGGGGCGATGCAGTTCTTC
CASSALQGAMQFF
>TRBJ1-3|14|-|TRBV19|-
TGTGCCAGTACCAACAGGGTCTCTGGAAACACCATATATTTT
CASTNRVSGNTIYF
>TRBJ2-3|13|-|TRBV7-3|-
TGTGCCAGCAGCAACTATCGCACAGATACGCAGTATTTT
CASSNYRTDTQYF
>TRBJ2-2|16|-|TRBV3-1/TRBV3-2|-
TGTGCCAGCAGCCAGACACAGAGCACGAACACCGGGGAGCTGTTTTTT
CASSQTQSTNTGELFF
>TRBJ2-5|15|TRBD1|TRBV11-2|-
TGTGCCAGCAGCTTACTGACAGGGGGCAAGGAGACCCAGTACTTC
CASSLLTGGKETQYF
>TRBJ2-2|15|-|TRBV30|-
TGTGCCTGGTACCAAGGGGGAGGGGGCACCGGGGAGCTGTTTTTT
CAWYQGGGGTGELFF
>TRBJ1-2|13|TRBD1|TRBV5-1|-
TGCGCCAGCAGCCAGGGACAGGCAACTGGCTACACCTTC
CASSQGQATGYTF
>TRBJ1-4|13|-|TRBV9|few
TGTGCCAGCAGCGTATACGGGAATGAAAAACTGTTTTTT
CASSVYGNEKLFF
>TRBJ2-1|15|TRBD2|TRBV7-3|-
TGTGCCAGCGCCCCCGGGCGGGGGACTAACAATGAGCAGTTCTTC
CASAPGRGTNNEQFF
>TRBJ2-4|13|TRBD2|TRBV29-1|-
TGCAGCGTTGAAGGCGGGGGGAGAAACATTCAGTACTTC
CSVEGGGRNIQYF
>TRBJ1-1|12|-|TRBV30|-
TGTGCCTGGAGTGTATCCCGTACTGAAGCTTTCTTT
CAWSVSRTEAFF
>TRBJ1-5|12|-|TRBV2|-
TGTGCCAGCAGCATGGTGGGGGCGGCCCAGCATTTT
CASSMVGAAQHF
>TRBJ2-5|13|-|TRBV9|-
TGTGCCAGCAGCCTACTTTTCGAGGGGACCCAGTACTTC
CASSLLFEGTQYF
>TRBJ2-2|16|-|TRBV27|-
TGTGCCAGCAGACCGCTGACTAGGGTTTTCGCCGGGGAGCTGTTTTTT
CASRPLTRVFAGELFF
>TRBJ1-6|17|-|TRBV7-8|once
TGTGCCAGCAGCTTAGAGGCGGGGCTGATCTATAATTCACCCCTCCACTTT
CASSLEAGLIYNSPLHF
>TRBJ1-5|15|TRBD1|TRBV19|-
TGTGCCAGTAGTACCGGACAGGCTAGCAATCAGCCCCAGCATTTT
CASSTGQASNQPQHF
>TRBJ1-5|14|TRBD1|TRBV9|once
TGTGCCAGCAGCGTCACAGGGGAAGTGCGGCCCCAGCATTTT
CASSVTGEVRPQHF
>TRBJ2-3|15|-|TRBV24-1|-
TGTGCCACCAGTGATAGTCGGGGGAACCCAGATACGCAGTATTTT
CATSDSRGNPDTQYF
>TRBJ2-3|16|-|TRBV5-8|-
TGTGCCAGCAGCGTCATCTGGCGCGCAGGGGCAGATACGCAGTATTTT
CASSVIWRAGADTQYF
>TRBJ2-7|13|-|TRBV7-2|-
TGTGCCAGCAGTTACGGGATCTCCTACGAGCAGTACTTC
CASSYGISYEQYF
>TRBJ2-3|15|-|TRBV15|-
TGTGCCACCAGCAGAGATTGGGACTCACCCGATACGCAGTATTTT
CATSRDWDSPDTQYF
>TRBJ2-7|13|-|TRBV4-3|-
TGCGCCAGCAGCCAAGAGCCGGGACTCGAGCAGTACTTC
CASSQEPGLEQYF
>TRBJ1-6|15|-|TRBV3-1/TRBV3-2|-
TGTGCCAGCAGCCAATCCCGACAGTCTAATTCACCCCTCCACTTT
CASSQSRQSNSPLHF
>TRBJ2-2|18|TRBD1|TRBV3-1/TRBV3-2|-
TGTGCCAGCAGCCCAGCAGTCGGGACAGGGGGGAACACCGGGGAGCTGTTTTTT
CASSPAVGTGGNTGELFF
>TRBJ2-1|13|-|TRBV6-5|-
TGTGCCAGCAGACCACAGGGTACCAATGAGCAGTTCTTC
CASRPQGTNEQFF
>TRBJ2-5|13|TRBD1|TRBV14|-
TGTGCCAGCAGCCGAGACAGGGCTGAGACCCAGTACTTC
CASSRDRAETQYF
>TRBJ2-5|13|TRBD2|TRBV7-2|-
TGTGCCAGCAGCCAGCGGGGCTACGAGACCCAGTACTTC
CASSQRGYETQYF
>TRBJ2-3|14|-|TRBV14|-
TGTGCCAGCAGCCTACTAGGACCCGCAGATACGCAGTATTTT
CASSLLGPADTQYF
>TRBJ2-5|12|-|TRBV29-1|few
TGCAGCGTTGGGGGGGATGGAGAGACCCAGTACTTC
CSVGGDGETQYF
>TRBJ2-6|14|-|TRBV24-1|-
TGTGCCACCAGTGCTAACTCTGGGGCCAACGTCCTGACTTTC
CATSANSGANVLTF
>TRBJ1-4|16|-|TRBV19|-
TGTGCCAGTAGTCCCTCCGCTTGGAGGGAAGAGGAAAAACTGTTTTTT
CASSPSAWREEEKLFF
>TRBJ1-2|14|-|TRBV7-8|-
TGTGCCAGCAGTTACGACAGTTCCACCTATGGCTACACCTTC
CASSYDSSTYGYTF
>TRBJ2-2|18|TRBD2|TRBV5-1|-
TGCGCCAGCAGCCCCGAGACTAGCGGCGCACCAAACACCGGGGAGCTGTTTTTT
CASSPETSGAPNTGELFF
>TRBJ1-1|18|-|TRBV11-3|-
TGTGCCAGCAGCTTAATGGGTAGTCGAGGGCAGACCTACACTGAAGCTTTCTTT
CASSLMGSRGQTYTEAFF
>TRBJ2-7|16|TRBD2|TRBV10-3|-
TGTGCCATCAGTGGGGGACTAGCGGGGGGCACCTACGAGCAGTACTTC
CAISGGLAGGTYEQYF
>TRBJ2-3|14|-|TRBV21-1|-
TGTGCCAGCAGCACCCTCCGGTCGACTGATACGCAGTATTTT
CASSTLRSTDTQYF
>TRBJ2-1|15|-|TRBV6-4|-
TGTGCCAGCAGCTCGATGACTGGGTCCTACAATGAGCAGTTCTTC
CASSSMTGSYNEQFF
>TRBJ2-4|15|-|TRBV7-2|-
TGTGCCAGCAGCGCCGACAGACTAGCCAAAAACATTCAGTACTTC
CASSADRLAKNIQYF
>TRBJ1-4|15|TRBD1|TRBV2|-
TGTGCCAGCAACAGAGATGGACAGGGCCAAGAAAAACTGTTTTTT
CASNRDGQGQEKLFF
>TRBJ1-4|17|-|TRBV6-1|-
TGTGCCAGCAGTGAAACAACAGGACCGCTTGGCATTGAAAAACTGTTTTTT
CASSETTGPLGIEKLFF
>TRBJ2-5|18|TRBD2|TRBV7-2|-
TGTGCCAGCAGCCCACTGGGACTAGCGGGGGGCCCTCGAGAGACCCAGTACTTC
CASSPLGLAGGPRETQYF
>TRBJ1-5|13|-|TRBV11-2|-
TGTGCCAGCAGCTTAGATCAGGGTCAGCCCCAGCATTTT
CASSLDQGQPQHF
>TRBJ2-7|12|-|TRBV5-6|-
TGTGCCAGCAGCTTCCTGTCTACTTGGCAGTACTTC
CASSFLSTWQYF
>TRBJ1-5|15|-|TRBV24-1|-
TGTGCCACCAGCGCAGGACAGTATAGCAATCAGCCCCAGCATTTT
CATSAGQYSNQPQHF
>TRBJ2-6|18|-|TRBV4-3|-
TGCGCCAGCAGCCAAGACGTTCTTGGGGGCATTGGGGCCAACGTCCTGACTTTC
CASSQDVLGGIGANVLTF
>TRBJ1-2|12|TRBD1|TRBV12-3/TRBV12-4|-
TGTGCCAGCAGTCAGGGACAGATTTCCAGGACCTTC
CASSQGQISRTF
>TRBJ1-2|13|TRBD1|TRBV27|few
TGTGCCAGCAGCACTACAGGGGGCTATGGCTACACCTTC
CASSTTGGYGYTF
>TRBJ2-1|18|TRBD1|TRBV5-8|-
TGTGCCAGCAGCTTGACCACCGCCCGGACAGGGCGAGTCAATGAGCAGTTCTTC
CASSLTTARTGRVNEQFF
>TRBJ2-5|16|TRBD2|TRBV5-1|-
TGCGCCAGCAGCCCTACTAGCGGGGGTCCTCAAGAGACCCAGTACTTC
CASSPTSGGPQETQYF
>TRBJ2-5|15|TRBD2|TRBV6-2/TRBV6-3|few
TGTGCCAGCAGCCTATCGCGGGGGGCAAGCCAGACCCAGTACTTC
CASSLSRGASQTQYF